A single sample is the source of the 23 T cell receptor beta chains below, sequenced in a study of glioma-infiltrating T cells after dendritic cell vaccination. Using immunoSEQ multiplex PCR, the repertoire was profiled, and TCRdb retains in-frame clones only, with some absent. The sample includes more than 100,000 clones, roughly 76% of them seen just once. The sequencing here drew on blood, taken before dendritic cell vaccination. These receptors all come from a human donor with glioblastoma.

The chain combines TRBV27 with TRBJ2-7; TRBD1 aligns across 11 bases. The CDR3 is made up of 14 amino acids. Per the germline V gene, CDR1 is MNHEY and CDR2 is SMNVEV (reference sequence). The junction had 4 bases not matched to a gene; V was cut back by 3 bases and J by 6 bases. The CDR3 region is CASSFRDRGGEQYF. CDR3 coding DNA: TGTGCCAGCAGTTTCCGGGACAGGGGGGGCGAGCAGTACTTC.

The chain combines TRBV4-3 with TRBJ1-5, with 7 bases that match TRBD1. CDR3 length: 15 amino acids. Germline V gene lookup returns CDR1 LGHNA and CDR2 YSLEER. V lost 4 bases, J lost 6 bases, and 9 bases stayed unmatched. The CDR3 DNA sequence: TGCGCCAGCAGCCCCACGACAGGGCACGGTCAGCCCCAGCATTTT. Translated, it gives CASSPTTGHGQPQHF.

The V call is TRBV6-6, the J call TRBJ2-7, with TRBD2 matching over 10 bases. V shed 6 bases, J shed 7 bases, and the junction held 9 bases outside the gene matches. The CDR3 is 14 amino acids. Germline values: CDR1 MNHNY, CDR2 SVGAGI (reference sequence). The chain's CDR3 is CASRDSGGPGEQYF. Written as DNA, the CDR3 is TGTGCCAGCAGAGATAGCGGGGGGCCGGGGGAGCAGTACTTC.

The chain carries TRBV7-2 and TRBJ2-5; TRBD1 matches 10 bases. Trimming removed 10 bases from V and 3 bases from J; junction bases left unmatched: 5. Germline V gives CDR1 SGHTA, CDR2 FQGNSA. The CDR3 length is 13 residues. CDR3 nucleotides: TGTGCCATCCGGGACAGGGGAAAAGAGACCCAGTACTTC. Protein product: CAIRDRGKETQYF. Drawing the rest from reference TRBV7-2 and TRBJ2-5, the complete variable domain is GAGVSQSPSNKVTEKGKDVELRCDPISGHTALYWYRQSLGQGLEFLIYFQGNSAPDKSGLPSDRFSAERTGGSVSTLTIQRTQQEDSAVYLCAIRDRGKETQYFGPGTRLLVL.

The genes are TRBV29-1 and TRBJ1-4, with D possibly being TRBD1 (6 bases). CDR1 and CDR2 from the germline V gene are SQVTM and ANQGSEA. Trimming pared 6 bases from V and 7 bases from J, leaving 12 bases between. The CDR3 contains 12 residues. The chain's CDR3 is CSVSGVGEKLFF. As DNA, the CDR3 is TGCAGCGTCTCAGGGGTCGGTGAAAAACTGTTTTTT.

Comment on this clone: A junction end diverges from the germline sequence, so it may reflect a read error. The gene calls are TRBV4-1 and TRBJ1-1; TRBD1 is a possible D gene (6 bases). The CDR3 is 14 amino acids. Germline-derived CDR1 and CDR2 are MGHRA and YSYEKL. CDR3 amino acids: CASSQVRQGTRSVF. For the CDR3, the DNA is TGCGCCAGCAGCCAAGTTCGCCAGGGGACCAGATCGGTCTTT.

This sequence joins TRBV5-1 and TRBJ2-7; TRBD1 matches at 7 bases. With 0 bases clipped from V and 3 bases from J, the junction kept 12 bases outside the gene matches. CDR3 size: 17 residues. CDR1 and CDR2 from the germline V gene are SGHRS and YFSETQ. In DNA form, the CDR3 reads TGCGCCAGCAGCTTGGGCTACACCTCCCGGGACAGCTACGAGCAGTACTTC. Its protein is CASSLGYTSRDSYEQYF. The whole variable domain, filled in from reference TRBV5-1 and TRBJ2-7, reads KAGVTQTPRYLIKTRGQQVTLSCSPISGHRSVSWYQQTPGQGLQFLFEYFSETQRNKGNFPGRFSGRQFSNSRSEMNVSTLELGDSALYLCASSLGYTSRDSYEQYFGPGTRLTVT.

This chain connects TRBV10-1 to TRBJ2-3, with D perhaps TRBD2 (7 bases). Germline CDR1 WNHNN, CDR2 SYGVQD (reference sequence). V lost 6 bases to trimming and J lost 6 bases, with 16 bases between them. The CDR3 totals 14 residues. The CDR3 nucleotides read TGCGCCAGCAGCACGGGGGGCGCCCCCGATACGCAGTATTTT. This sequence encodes CASSTGGAPDTQYF.

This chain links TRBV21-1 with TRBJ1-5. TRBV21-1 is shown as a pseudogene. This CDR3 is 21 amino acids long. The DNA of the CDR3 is TGTGCCAGCAGCAAAGGGGGGGGAGCAGGGTTTCACGTGGGTAGCAATCAGCCCCAGCATTTT. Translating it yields CASSKGGGAGFHVGSNQPQHF.

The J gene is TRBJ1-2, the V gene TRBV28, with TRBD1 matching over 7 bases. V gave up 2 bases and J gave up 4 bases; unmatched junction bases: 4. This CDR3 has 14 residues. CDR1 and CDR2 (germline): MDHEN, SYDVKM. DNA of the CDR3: TGTGCCAGCAGTTTAGGGACAGTAGGCTATGGCTACACCTTC. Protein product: CASSLGTVGYGYTF.

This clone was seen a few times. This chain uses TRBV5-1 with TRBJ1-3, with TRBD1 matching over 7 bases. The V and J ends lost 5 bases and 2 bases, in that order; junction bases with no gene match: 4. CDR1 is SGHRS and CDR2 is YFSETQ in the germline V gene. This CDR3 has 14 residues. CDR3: CASSGQGAGNTIYF. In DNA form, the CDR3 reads TGCGCCAGCAGTGGCCAGGGGGCTGGAAACACCATATATTTT.

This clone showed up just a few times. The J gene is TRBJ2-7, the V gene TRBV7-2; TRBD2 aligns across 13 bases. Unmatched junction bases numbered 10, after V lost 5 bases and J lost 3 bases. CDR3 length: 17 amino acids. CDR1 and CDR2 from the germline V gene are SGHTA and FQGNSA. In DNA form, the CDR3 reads TGTGCCAGCAGCCCCGGACTAGCGGGGGAACTTAGCTACGAGCAGTACTTC. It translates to CASSPGLAGELSYEQYF.

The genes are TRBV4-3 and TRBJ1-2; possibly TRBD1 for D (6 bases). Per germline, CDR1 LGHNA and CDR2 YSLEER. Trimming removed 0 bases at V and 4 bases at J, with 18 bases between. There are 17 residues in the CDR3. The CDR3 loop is CASSQEGHHGTIYGYTF. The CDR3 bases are TGCGCCAGCAGCCAAGAGGGGCACCACGGGACAATCTATGGCTACACCTTC.

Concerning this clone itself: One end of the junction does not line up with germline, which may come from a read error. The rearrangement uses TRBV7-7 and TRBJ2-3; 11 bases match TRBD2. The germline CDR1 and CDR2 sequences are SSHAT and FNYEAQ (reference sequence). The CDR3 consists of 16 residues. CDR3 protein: CASSGIAGGPPDTQYF. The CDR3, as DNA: TGTGCTAGCAGCGGTATAGCGGGGGGGCCCCCAGATACGCAGTATTTT.

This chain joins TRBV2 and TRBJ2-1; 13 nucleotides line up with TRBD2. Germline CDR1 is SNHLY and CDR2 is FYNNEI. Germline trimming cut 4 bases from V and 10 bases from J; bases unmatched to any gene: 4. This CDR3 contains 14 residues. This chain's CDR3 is CASSGLAGGSEQFF. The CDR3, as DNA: TGTGCCAGCAGTGGACTAGCGGGGGGAAGCGAGCAGTTCTTC. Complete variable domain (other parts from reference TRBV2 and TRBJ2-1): EPEVTQTPSHQVTQMGQEVILRCVPISNHLYFYWYRQILGQKVEFLVSFYNNEISEKSEIFDDQFSVERPDGSNFTLKIRSTKLEDSAMYFCASSGLAGGSEQFFGPGTRLTVL.

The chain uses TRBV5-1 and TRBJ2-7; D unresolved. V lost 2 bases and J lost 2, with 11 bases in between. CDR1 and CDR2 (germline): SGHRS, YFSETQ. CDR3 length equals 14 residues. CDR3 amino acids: CASSFSGRTYEQYF. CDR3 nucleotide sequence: TGCGCCAGCAGCTTCTCAGGAAGGACCTACGAGCAGTACTTC.

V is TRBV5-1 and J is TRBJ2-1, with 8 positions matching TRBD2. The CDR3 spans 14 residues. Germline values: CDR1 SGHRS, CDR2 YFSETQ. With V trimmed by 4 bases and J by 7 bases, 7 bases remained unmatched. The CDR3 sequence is CASSPGLVSNEQFF. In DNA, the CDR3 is TGCGCCAGCAGCCCGGGACTAGTCTCGAATGAGCAGTTCTTC.

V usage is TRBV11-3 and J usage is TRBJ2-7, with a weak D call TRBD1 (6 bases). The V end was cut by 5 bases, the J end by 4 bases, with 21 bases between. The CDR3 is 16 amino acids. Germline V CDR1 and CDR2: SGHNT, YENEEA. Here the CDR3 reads CASSGRDTSGLYEQYF. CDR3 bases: TGTGCCAGCAGCGGACGGGACACGAGCGGATTATACGAGCAGTACTTC.

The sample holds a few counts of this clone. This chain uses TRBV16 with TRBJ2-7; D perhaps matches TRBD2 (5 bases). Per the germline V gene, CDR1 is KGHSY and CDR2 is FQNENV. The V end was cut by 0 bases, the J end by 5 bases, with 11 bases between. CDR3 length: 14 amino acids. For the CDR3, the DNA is TGTGCCAGCAGCCAATCCGTAGGGAGCCACGAGCAGTACTTC. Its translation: CASSQSVGSHEQYF.

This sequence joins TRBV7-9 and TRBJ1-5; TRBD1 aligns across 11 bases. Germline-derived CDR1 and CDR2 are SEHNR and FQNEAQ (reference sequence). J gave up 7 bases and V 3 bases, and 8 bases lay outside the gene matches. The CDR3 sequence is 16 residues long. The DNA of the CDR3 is TGTGCCAGCAGCTTGGCCCTGGGACAGGGGGGACAGCCCCAGCATTTT. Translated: CASSLALGQGGQPQHF.

This CDR3 is CASSVASTDTQYF. The DNA of the CDR3 is TGTGCCAGCAGCGTAGCTAGCACAGATACGCAGTATTTT. The V call is TRBV9, the J call TRBJ2-3; D unresolved. Germline V lookup: CDR1 SGDLS, CDR2 YYNGEE. V was clipped by 0 bases and J by 0 bases, with 2 bases between them. The CDR3 is 13 residues long.

The CDR3 sequence is CASSLSEAGSTEAFF. CDR3 DNA: TGTGCCAGCAGCTTATCTGAGGCGGGAAGCACTGAAGCTTTCTTT. This chain links TRBV5-4 with TRBJ1-1; D unresolved. This CDR3 is 15 amino acids long. Germline CDR1 and CDR2: SGHNT and YYREEE (reference sequence). V was clipped by 2 bases and J by 4 bases, with 15 bases between them.

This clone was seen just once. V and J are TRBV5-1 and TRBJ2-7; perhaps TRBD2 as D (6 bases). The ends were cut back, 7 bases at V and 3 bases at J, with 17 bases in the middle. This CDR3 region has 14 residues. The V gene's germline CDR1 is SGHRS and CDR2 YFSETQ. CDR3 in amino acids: CASQLTSINYEQYF. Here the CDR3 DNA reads TGCGCCAGCCAGTTGACTAGTATAAACTACGAGCAGTACTTC.